The 12 T cell receptor beta chains reported below all come from one sample, sequenced in a study of T-cell reconstitution after alpha-beta-depleted transplantation in children (TCRdb year 2016). The receptor library was made with PCR. The sequencer listed for this sample is Illumina HiSeq 2500. To normalize quantification of the TCRbeta repertoire, the TCR libraries were built with molecular barcoding that relied on unique molecular identifiers. The raw public reads went through TCRdb reprocessing: fastp at Q25, MiXCR clone calling, in-frame beta chains kept. All rows with the same CDR3 protein become a single entry with the most common DNA and genes. This sample holds roughly 500,000 distinct CDR3 sequences; 12% were observed only once. In total, the top ten clones hold 5% to 6% of the sample. This specimen consisted of PBMCs from the stem cell graft donor, obtained from the stem cell graft. These receptors all stem from a human donor who donated a stem cell graft to a child with combined immunodeficiency.

The chain carries TRBV10-3 and TRBJ1-5, with D possibly TRBD1 on 5 matching bases. V lost 0 bases and J 6 bases, leaving 21 bases between the germline ends. The V gene's germline CDR1 is ENHRY and CDR2 SYGVKD. The length of the CDR3 is 18 residues. The CDR3 is CAISESIFGTACCQPQHF. For the CDR3, the DNA is TGTGCCATCAGTGAGTCGATCTTTGGGACGGCTTGCTGTCAGCCCCAGCATTTT.

This clonotype was seen more than once but under ten times. This chain links TRBV10-3 with TRBJ1-1; TRBD1 is a possible D gene (6 bases). Germline V gene data show CDR1 as ENHRY and CDR2 as SYGVKD. This CDR3 is built from 17 residues. The V gene lost 0 bases and the J gene lost 0 bases, with 14 bases spanning the gap. The CDR3 sequence: CAISESMRGILNTEAFF. In DNA, the CDR3 is TGTGCCATCAGTGAGTCAATGAGGGGGATATTGAACACTGAAGCTTTCTTT.

This clonotype came up a few times. This rearrangement joins TRBV4-3 to TRBJ2-1; 12 nucleotides line up with TRBD2. There are 18 residues in the CDR3. CDR1 is LGHNA and CDR2 is YSLEER in the germline V gene. The V and J ends lost 1 base and 2 bases, in that order; junction bases with no gene match: 6. The CDR3 spells CASSQGPLAGGPYNEQFF. The CDR3 DNA follows: TGCGCCAGCAGCCAAGGACCTCTAGCGGGAGGGCCCTACAATGAGCAGTTCTTC.

The sample holds many counts of this clonotype. The rearrangement uses TRBV6-2 or TRBV6-3 and TRBJ2-2; D ambiguous. The germline V and J ends were trimmed by 2 bases and 5 bases, with 9 bases remaining between them. This CDR3 comprises 14 residues. Germline V gives CDR1 MNHEY, CDR2 SVGEGT. CDR3 nucleotide sequence: TGTGCCAGCAGTTACAGGCTAGTTACCGGGGAGCTGTTTTTT. Residues: CASSYRLVTGELFF.

This clonotype was detected many times. The chain couples TRBV20-1 to TRBJ2-7; 7 nucleotides agree with TRBD1. Trimming removed 3 bases from V and 0 bases from J; junction bases left unmatched: 8. This CDR3 contains 15 residues. Germline assignment: CDR1 DFQATT and CDR2 SNEGSKA (reference sequence). The CDR3 sequence is CSARARDRYSYEQYF. The DNA of the CDR3 is TGCAGTGCTAGGGCCCGGGACAGATACTCCTACGAGCAGTACTTC.

This clonotype was detected a few times. This chain connects TRBV20-1 to TRBJ1-6; 8 nucleotides match TRBD1. This CDR3 comprises 15 residues. CDR1 and CDR2 from the germline V gene are DFQATT and SNEGSKA (reference sequence). The V segment lost 6 bases and the J segment 0 bases; nucleotides outside the gene matches: 4. The CDR3: CSAYGQGSYNSPLHF. The DNA of the CDR3 is TGCAGTGCCTATGGACAGGGCTCCTATAATTCACCCCTCCACTTT.

The CDR3 region is CASSYFSSGRGTDTQYF. CDR3 DNA sequence: TGTGCCAGCAGTTACTTTTCTAGCGGGAGAGGCACAGATACGCAGTATTTT. The chain combines TRBV6-5 with TRBJ2-3; 10 bases match TRBD2. Per the germline V gene, CDR1 is MNHEY and CDR2 is SVGAGI. This CDR3 region has 17 residues. The V and J ends lost 1 base and 1 base, in that order; junction bases with no gene match: 5.

The rearrangement uses TRBV12-3 or TRBV12-4 and TRBJ2-5; D not certain. V shed 4 bases and J shed 2 bases, with 11 bases lying between them. The CDR3 contains 14 residues. CDR3 residues: CASSSPGLQETQYF. CDR3 DNA sequence: TGTGCCAGCAGTTCACCCGGGCTTCAAGAGACCCAGTACTTC.

This clonotype was observed a few times. This sequence joins TRBV30 and TRBJ1-2, with D perhaps TRBD1 (5 bases). The CDR3 contains 13 residues. Germline V gene data show CDR1 as GTSNPN and CDR2 as SVGIG (reference sequence). Trimming removed 8 bases from V and 4 bases from J, with 17 bases in between. CDR3 loop: CAGLSERGYGYTF. The CDR3 DNA reads as TGTGCCGGACTCTCAGAAAGGGGCTATGGCTACACCTTC.

DNA for the CDR3: TGCGCCAGCAGCCACGGCAGGGATAGCAATCAGCCCCAGCATTTT. Protein: CASSHGRDSNQPQHF. V and J are TRBV4-3 and TRBJ1-5, with D possibly matching TRBD1 (5 bases). CDR1 LGHNA and CDR2 YSLEER come from the germline V gene. CDR3 size: 15 residues. V lost 3 bases and J lost 0, with 9 bases in between.

The V gene is TRBV9, the J gene TRBJ2-7, with a tentative D call TRBD2 (5 bases). Germline V gene data show CDR1 as SGDLS and CDR2 as YYNGEE. The V and J ends lost 5 bases and 7 bases respectively, with 13 bases between them. The CDR3 has 12 residues. The CDR3 DNA follows: TGTGCCAGCAGTCCTGAGGCGGGTGAGCAGTACTTC. Translated, it gives CASSPEAGEQYF.

In its sample, this clonotype was seen a few times. The chain combines TRBV5-1 with TRBJ2-7; D is perhaps TRBD1 (6 bases). The CDR3 extends over 14 amino acids. V was pared by 2 bases and J by 5 bases, with 14 bases between. The germline V gene encodes CDR1 SGHRS and CDR2 YFSETQ. CDR3 sequence (DNA): TGCGCCAGCAGCTTCTACAGGGCGCAGGACGAGCAGTACTTC. It yields the protein CASSFYRAQDEQYF.